Listed here are 15 T cell receptor beta chains from one sample, sequenced in a study of T cell responses to AZD1222 COVID-19 vaccine. TCRdb's table, derived via immunoSEQ multiplex PCR, lists solely in-frame clones and lacks some. The data show some 130,000 clones, around 86% seen once. Here the sequenced sample was peripheral blood, taken on day 0 of AZD1222 vaccination. Every receptor here comes from an adult in good health.

The genes are TRBV30 and TRBJ1-3; no definite D call. The CDR3 is made up of 13 amino acids. Germline CDR1 and CDR2: GTSNPN and SVGIG (reference sequence). Trimming cost V 0 bases and J 4 bases, with 7 bases left between them. The chain's CDR3 is CAWSVGEGNTIYF. The CDR3 DNA reads TGTGCCTGGAGTGTCGGAGAAGGAAACACCATATATTTT.

The chain is built from TRBV3-1 (or the pseudogene TRBV3-2) and TRBJ2-5, with no clear D. The V end lost 5 bases, the J end lost 7 bases, and 5 bases lay between the germline ends. Per germline, CDR1 LGHDT and CDR2 YNNKEL (reference sequence). The CDR3 runs 10 residues. CDR3 protein: CASSAGTQYF. As DNA, the CDR3 is TGTGCCAGCAGCGCCGGGACCCAGTACTTC.

V usage is TRBV10-2 and J usage is TRBJ1-3; D not resolved. The germline gives CDR1 WSHSY, CDR2 SAAADI. This CDR3 spans 14 amino acids. V was cut by 2 bases and J by 1 base, with 6 bases left in between. The CDR3 DNA follows: TGCGCCAGCAGTGAGACCGGGTCTGGAAACACCATATATTTT. Its translation is CASSETGSGNTIYF.

The V gene is TRBV27, the J gene TRBJ1-4; D unresolved. Per germline, CDR1 MNHEY and CDR2 SMNVEV (reference sequence). The germline V and J ends were trimmed by 6 bases and 4 bases, with 3 bases remaining between them. This CDR3 is 11 amino acids long. The CDR3 is CASRRNEKLFF. DNA of the CDR3: TGTGCCAGCAGGCGTAATGAAAAACTGTTTTTT.

The chain has TRBV6-5 and TRBJ1-5, with unresolved D. V was trimmed by 5 bases and J by 4 bases, leaving 9 bases between them. CDR1 MNHEY and CDR2 SVGAGI come from the germline V gene. The CDR3 consists of 13 residues. The CDR3 DNA reads TGTGCCAGCAGTCCGAATGGGAATCAGCCCCAGCATTTT. It specifies CASSPNGNQPQHF.

J is TRBJ2-7 and V is TRBV2, with 9 bases matching TRBD1. V was clipped by 7 bases and J by 2 bases; unmatched bases: 6. Germline assignment: CDR1 SNHLY and CDR2 FYNNEI. The CDR3 is made up of 14 amino acids. CDR3 region: CASTYTGGPYEQYF. In DNA, the CDR3 is TGTGCCAGCACCTATACAGGGGGCCCCTACGAGCAGTACTTC. Filled out from reference TRBV2 and TRBJ2-7, the complete variable domain reads EPEVTQTPSHQVTQMGQEVILRCVPISNHLYFYWYRQILGQKVEFLVSFYNNEISEKSEIFDDQFSVERPDGSNFTLKIRSTKLEDSAMYFCASTYTGGPYEQYFGPGTRLTVT.

The chain is built from TRBV20-1 and TRBJ1-1; D remains unclear. V was trimmed by 3 bases and J by 6 bases, leaving 11 bases between them. The CDR3 is made up of 12 amino acids. The V gene's germline CDR1 is DFQATT and CDR2 SNEGSKA (reference sequence). The CDR3 is CSASRGRAEAFF. The CDR3 DNA reads as TGCAGTGCTAGTCGGGGTCGGGCTGAAGCTTTCTTT.

The J gene is TRBJ1-1, the V gene TRBV6-1, with 7 nucleotides matching TRBD1. Unmatched junction bases numbered 4, after V lost 5 bases and J lost 1 base. The germline CDR1 and CDR2 sequences are MNHNS and SASEGT. The length of the CDR3 is 14 residues. CDR3 in amino acids: CASSQGQRNTEAFF. CDR3 sequence (DNA): TGTGCCAGCAGTCAGGGACAGCGGAACACTGAAGCTTTCTTT.

This clone was recorded only once. The chain couples TRBV13 to TRBJ1-2; no clear D. CDR1 is PRHDT, CDR2 FYEKMQ, per germline (reference sequence). V was pared by 5 bases and J by 7 bases, with 14 bases between. The length of the CDR3 is 13 residues. The CDR3 region has the DNA TGTGCCAGCAGCGGAGCCAGGCGGGGTGGCTACACCTTC. This gives the protein CASSGARRGGYTF.

The chain carries TRBV7-9 and TRBJ1-2, with D unresolved. Germline V gene lookup returns CDR1 SEHNR and CDR2 FQNEAQ (reference sequence). CDR3 length: 15 residues. Trimming took 2 bases from V and 0 from J, leaving 10 bases between them. The CDR3 DNA reads TGTGCCAGCAGCTTAAGTTCAGTCACTAACTATGGCTACACCTTC. Translated, it gives CASSLSSVTNYGYTF.

Details on this clone: One end of the junction varies from germline; a read error may be responsible. V and J are TRBV4-3 and TRBJ2-7; D gene unclear. The germline V gene has CDR1 LGHNA and CDR2 YSLEER. The length of the CDR3 is 14 residues. The chain's CDR3 is CASSQDLNRFDGNF. Written as DNA, the CDR3 is TGCGCCAGCAGCCAAGACCTAAACAGATTTGATGGGAACTTC.

The rearrangement uses TRBV9 and TRBJ1-1, with D hard to call. Germline V gene sequence: CDR1 SGDLS, CDR2 YYNGEE. The ends were cut back, 0 bases at V and 8 bases at J, with 14 bases in the middle. This CDR3 is built from 14 residues. The CDR3 loop reads CASSVVPGKEEAFF. CDR3 sequence (DNA): TGTGCCAGCAGCGTAGTGCCGGGCAAAGAGGAAGCTTTCTTT. Looking up the rest from reference TRBV9 and TRBJ1-1 gives the full variable domain: DSGVTQTPKHLITATGQRVTLRCSPRSGDLSVYWYQQSLDQGLQFLIQYYNGEERAKGNILERFSAQQFPDLHSELNLSSLELGDSALYFCASSVVPGKEEAFFGQGTRLTVV.

This clone has just one count. V usage is TRBV4-1 and J usage is TRBJ1-6; the D is unclear. The CDR3 covers 15 residues. Trimming took 0 bases from V and 10 from J, leaving 13 bases between them. Germline loops: CDR1 MGHRA, CDR2 YSYEKL. In DNA, the CDR3 is TGCGCCAGCAGCCAAGATAACAGTTTCAACTCACCCCTCCACTTT. Residues: CASSQDNSFNSPLHF.

The chain employs TRBV7-9 and TRBJ1-1; no clear D gene. The CDR3 totals 13 residues. Germline assignment: CDR1 SEHNR and CDR2 FQNEAQ (reference sequence). Deletions cut 1 base from V and 1 base from J, with 4 bases between. The CDR3 DNA sequence: TGTGCCAGCAGCTTAGGGAAGAACACTGAAGCTTTCTTT. Its translation: CASSLGKNTEAFF.

V and J are TRBV7-8 and TRBJ1-5; D is uncertain. The ends were cut back, 4 bases at V and 6 bases at J, with 13 bases in the middle. Germline V gene lookup returns CDR1 SGHVS and CDR2 FQNEAQ. The CDR3 loop spans 14 amino acids. The CDR3 loop is CASSSQVTGQPQHF. The DNA for the CDR3 is TGTGCCAGCAGCTCCCAGGTAACGGGTCAGCCCCAGCATTTT.